Listed below are T cell receptor beta chains from one sample, sequenced in a study of T-cell reconstitution after alpha-beta-depleted transplantation in children. TCRdb redid the calling of the PCR reads with MiXCR, one entry per CDR3 protein. The repertoire holds over 200,000 distinct CDR3 sequences, with under 9.5% as singletons. The sample here was PBMCs from the stem cell graft donor, taken from the stem cell graft. All receptors derive from a human donor who donated a stem cell graft to a child with acute lymphoblastic leukemia. Each CDR3 is given with its conserved first and last residue. The D gene is left open where the match is weak. Size values are once, few and many counts, or a class for expanded clones, and some rows have none.

.	16	many	TRBV5-5	TRBJ2-1	TGTGCCAGCAGCTTGATCGGGGAAAGCTCCTACAATGAGCAGTTCTTC	CASSLIGESSYNEQFF
.	13	many	TRBV12-3/TRBV12-4	TRBJ2-7	TGTGCCAGCAGTTTAAGCAGGGGCCACGAGCAGTACTTC	CASSLSRGHEQYF
.	13	few	TRBV6-5	TRBJ2-7	TGTGCCAGCAGACGCGACAGCAGTTACGAGCAGTACTTC	CASRRDSSYEQYF
TRBD1	15	many	TRBV5-1	TRBJ2-5	TGCGCCAGCAGCTTGGGGGACAGACTACAAGAGACCCAGTACTTC	CASSLGDRLQETQYF
.	17	few	TRBV20-1	TRBJ1-2	TGCAGTGCTAGAGACCGGAAAGCCACGGCCTTCGGCTATGGCTACACCTTC	CSARDRKATAFGYGYTF
.	14	few	TRBV3-1	TRBJ1-6	TGTGCCAGCAGCCCAACCGCGGTCAGCTCACCCCTCCACTTT	CASSPTAVSSPLHF
TRBD2	14	many	TRBV10-3	TRBJ2-1	TGTGCCATCAGTGGACTAGCGGGGGACAATGAGCAGTTCTTC	CAISGLAGDNEQFF
TRBD1	15	.	TRBV29-1	TRBJ1-1	TGCAGCGCCGAGGGGACAGGGGGCGCAGAAACTGAAGCTTTCTTT	CSAEGTGGAETEAFF
TRBD2	13	few	TRBV20-1	TRBJ2-1	TGCACGGCTGAGGGGACTAAAAACAATGAGCAGTTCTTC	CTAEGTKNNEQFF
TRBD2	18	many	TRBV5-1	TRBJ2-1	TGCGCCAGCAGAGGACTAGCGGGGGAACCCTCCTCCTACAATGAGCAGTTCTTC	CASRGLAGEPSSYNEQFF
.	19	.	TRBV21-1	TRBJ1-2	TGTGCCAGCAGCAAGGGAATAGTCCTCATTGGGGCGGCTAACTATGGCTACACCTTC	CASSKGIVLIGAANYGYTF
TRBD1	14	many	TRBV11-2	TRBJ1-2	TGTGCCAGCAGCTTCGGGACAGGGAACTATGGCTACACCTTC	CASSFGTGNYGYTF
.	14	many	TRBV5-5	TRBJ1-1	TGTGCCAGCAGCTTGCGGGGGCACGACACTGAAGCTTTCTTT	CASSLRGHDTEAFF
.	14	.	TRBV20-1	TRBJ2-1	TGCAGTGCTAGGTCAGGGGCTAGCGATAGTGAGCAGTTCTTC	CSARSGASDSEQFF
.	16	few	TRBV12-3/TRBV12-4	TRBJ1-1	TGTGCCAGCAGTTTTGCTCACGGGGGCGCCGACACTGAAGCTTTCTTT	CASSFAHGGADTEAFF
.	16	few	TRBV6-5	TRBJ2-5	TGTGCCAGCAGTTATTACACCGGGCATGCGGGAGAGACCCAGTACTTC	CASSYYTGHAGETQYF
TRBD1	12	many	TRBV29-1	TRBJ2-7	TGCAGCGGAACTGGGACAGCCTACGAGCAGTACTTC	CSGTGTAYEQYF
.	15	few	TRBV20-1	TRBJ2-1	TGCAGTGCTAAAGCTATCCCGAGCTCCTACAATGAGCAGTTCTTC	CSAKAIPSSYNEQFF
TRBD1	12	many	TRBV27	TRBJ2-7	TGTGCCAGCAGGGGACAGTTTCCCGAGCAGTACTTC	CASRGQFPEQYF
TRBD1	15	many	TRBV12-3/TRBV12-4	TRBJ1-1	TGTGCCAGCAGTTTGTTGGGACAGGGGTCGACTGAAGCTTTCTTT	CASSLLGQGSTEAFF
TRBD1	15	.	TRBV19	TRBJ1-1	TGTGCCAGTAGTATAAGAAGAGACAGGGACACTGAAGCTTTCTTT	CASSIRRDRDTEAFF
TRBD2	17	few	TRBV20-1	TRBJ2-1	TGCAGTGCTAGAGATCCCCGTAGCGGGGGGGATTACAATGAGCAGTTCTTC	CSARDPRSGGDYNEQFF
.	14	few	TRBV5-6	TRBJ1-5	TGTGCCAGCAGCTTGGCCATTCAGGGACCGCCCCAGCATTTT	CASSLAIQGPPQHF
TRBD1	15	few	TRBV27	TRBJ1-5	TGTGCCAGCAGTCCATTAACAGGGGGCCGTCAGCCCCAGCATTTT	CASSPLTGGRQPQHF
TRBD2	18	few	TRBV5-1	TRBJ2-1	TGCGCCAGCAGCACCGTGTCCTCTAGCGGGGGGGTATACAATGAGCAGTTCTTC	CASSTVSSSGGVYNEQFF
TRBD2	12	many	TRBV29-1	TRBJ2-3	TGCAGCGTTGCAAGCGGGGCAGATACGCAGTATTTT	CSVASGADTQYF
TRBD1	15	many	TRBV5-1	TRBJ2-2	TGCGCCAGCCGGGCCCCGACAGGGTACACCGGGGAGCTGTTTTTT	CASRAPTGYTGELFF
TRBD2	18	.	TRBV6-2/TRBV6-3	TRBJ2-1	TGTGCCAGCAGCCGAAGGACTAGCGGGGGGGCCTTCGGAGGTGAGCAGTTCTTC	CASSRRTSGGAFGGEQFF
.	14	many	TRBV2	TRBJ2-3	TGTGCCAGCAGTGAAATGCTAACTTCAGATACGCAGTATTTT	CASSEMLTSDTQYF
.	18	.	TRBV6-2/TRBV6-3	TRBJ2-7	TGTGCCAGCAGTTACCCCCTAAGGAGCGGGCCCAGGGCTTACGAGCAGTACTTC	CASSYPLRSGPRAYEQYF
.	14	few	TRBV28	TRBJ1-3	TGTGCCAGCAGACTACAGGGTTCAGGAAACACCATATATTTT	CASRLQGSGNTIYF
TRBD1	14	.	TRBV12-3/TRBV12-4	TRBJ2-5	TGTGCCAGCAGTTTAACAGGGGGCGCGAAGACCCAGTACTTC	CASSLTGGAKTQYF
.	13	many	TRBV5-1	TRBJ1-3	TGCGCCAGCACCCCAGGAGCCGGAAACACCATATATTTT	CASTPGAGNTIYF
TRBD1	14	.	TRBV7-9	TRBJ2-1	TGTGCCAGCAGTGGGACAGACTCCTACAATGAGCAGTTCTTC	CASSGTDSYNEQFF
.	15	many	TRBV7-7	TRBJ2-2	TGTGCCAGCAGCTTGAAGGGGGGTTCAGCCGGGGAGCTGTTTTTT	CASSLKGGSAGELFF
TRBD1	13	.	TRBV5-1	TRBJ1-1	TGCGCCAGCAGCACAGACAGGGCGGTTGAAGCTTTCTTT	CASSTDRAVEAFF
.	17	few	TRBV6-2/TRBV6-3	TRBJ2-3	TGTGCCAGCAGTTACGGAGCGTCGACTCCAAGCACAGATACGCAGTATTTT	CASSYGASTPSTDTQYF
TRBD1	14	many	TRBV30	TRBJ1-2	TGTGCCTGGAGCGATTCCGGGACAGCAGGAGGCTACACCTTC	CAWSDSGTAGGYTF
.	15	many	TRBV16	TRBJ2-7	TGTGCCAGCAGCCAAACCCGGCACCAAACCTACGAGCAGTACTTC	CASSQTRHQTYEQYF
TRBD2	17	few	TRBV20-1	TRBJ2-4	TGCAGTGCTAGGCGACCGGGACTAGCGGATAACAAAAACATTCAGTACTTC	CSARRPGLADNKNIQYF
TRBD1	16	many	TRBV12-3/TRBV12-4	TRBJ2-1	TGTGCCAGCAGTTTATCGGCCGGGACAGGGTACAATGAGCAGTTCTTC	CASSLSAGTGYNEQFF
.	15	few	TRBV28	TRBJ2-2	TGTGCCAGCAGACCGAAACAGGGTTTCACCGGGGAGCTGTTTTTT	CASRPKQGFTGELFF
TRBD1	14	few	TRBV30	TRBJ2-7	TGTGTCTGCCTTAACCGGGACAGGGCCTACGAGCAGTACTTC	CVCLNRDRAYEQYF
.	16	few	TRBV15	TRBJ2-7	TGTGCCACCAGCAGAGATCTAGACAATAAGTCCTACGAGCAGTACTTC	CATSRDLDNKSYEQYF
.	14	many	TRBV12-3/TRBV12-4	TRBJ2-1	TGTGCCAGCAGTTTACATTCTCCGGGGGATGAGCAGTTCTTC	CASSLHSPGDEQFF
.	15	few	TRBV5-1	TRBJ2-2	TGCGCCAGCAGCTTGGGGTCGCGGGATACCGGGGAGCTGTTTTTT	CASSLGSRDTGELFF
TRBD2	14	few	TRBV12-3/TRBV12-4	TRBJ2-7	TGTGCCAGCAGTGGGGGGGGGTCCTCCTACGAGCAGTACTTC	CASSGGGSSYEQYF
TRBD1	16	many	TRBV27	TRBJ2-6	TGTGCCAGCAGCCTAACAGGGGTATCTGGGGCCAACGTCCTGACTTTC	CASSLTGVSGANVLTF
.	15	few	TRBV5-1	TRBJ2-1	TGCGCCAGCAGCTTAGCAGGAACGAACCACAATGAGCAGTTCTTC	CASSLAGTNHNEQFF
TRBD1	15	.	TRBV5-1	TRBJ1-6	TGCGCCAGCAGCTTGGGACAGGGAGGTGGTTCACCCCTCCACTTT	CASSLGQGGGSPLHF